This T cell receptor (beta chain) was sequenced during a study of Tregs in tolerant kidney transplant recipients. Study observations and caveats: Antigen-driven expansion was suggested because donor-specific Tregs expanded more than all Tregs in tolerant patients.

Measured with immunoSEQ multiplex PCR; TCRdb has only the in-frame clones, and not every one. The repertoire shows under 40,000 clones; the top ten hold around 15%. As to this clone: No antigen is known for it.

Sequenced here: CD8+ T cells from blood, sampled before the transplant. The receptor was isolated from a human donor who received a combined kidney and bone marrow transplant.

The CDR3 protein is CASSDTSGRANEQFF. CDR3 DNA (partial): TGTGCCAGCAGCGATACTAGCGGGAGGGCGAATGAG. V usage is TRBV6-4 and J usage is TRBJ2-1, with 13 bases aligning to TRBD2. Read sequence stops 3 residues before the CDR3 end, and the germline J gene provides the missing end. Trimming cost V 6 bases and J 7 bases; bases outside gene matches: 6. CDR3 length: 15 amino acids. The germline gives CDR1 MRHNA, CDR2 SNTAGT.